This entry is about one T cell receptor beta chain. Other DNA sequences within the sample encode an identical CDR3. This entry belongs to a study of T cell changes during pregnancy in multiple sclerosis. Produced via immunoSEQ multiplex PCR; TCRdb's table is partial and in-frame only. The sample holds tens of thousands of clones, 92% seen once. The CDR3 runs to 13 residues. The germline V gene encodes CDR1 SGHVS and CDR2 FNYEAQ. Deletions cut 1 base from V and 3 bases from J, with 6 bases between. The sequence was collected from a female donor with multiple sclerosis, enrolled in a pregnancy study. V gene TRBV7-6 combines with J gene TRBJ1-1; D remains ambiguous. The sequences come from peripheral blood, collected after pregnancy. The CDR3 DNA follows: TGTGCCAGCAGCTTAGGGGCCCACACTGAAGCTTTCTTT. This translates into CASSLGAHTEAFF.